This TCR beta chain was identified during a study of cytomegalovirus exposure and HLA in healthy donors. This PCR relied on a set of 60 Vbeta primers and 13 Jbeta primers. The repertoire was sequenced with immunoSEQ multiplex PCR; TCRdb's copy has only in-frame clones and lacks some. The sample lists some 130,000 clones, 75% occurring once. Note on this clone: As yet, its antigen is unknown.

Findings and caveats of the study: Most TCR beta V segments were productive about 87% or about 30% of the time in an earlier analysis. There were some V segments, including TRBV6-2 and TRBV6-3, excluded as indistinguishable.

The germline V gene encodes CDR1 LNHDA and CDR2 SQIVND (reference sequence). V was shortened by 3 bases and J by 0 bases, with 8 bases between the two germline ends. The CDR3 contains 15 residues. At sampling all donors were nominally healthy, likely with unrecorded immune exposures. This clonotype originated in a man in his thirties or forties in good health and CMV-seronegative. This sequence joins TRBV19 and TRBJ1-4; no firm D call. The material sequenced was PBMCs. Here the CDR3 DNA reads TGTGCCAGTAGTATCCGGCAGGCAACTAATGAAAAACTGTTTTTT. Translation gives CASSIRQATNEKLFF. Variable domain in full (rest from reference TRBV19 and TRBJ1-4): DGGITQSPKYLFRKEGQNVTLSCEQNLNHDAMYWYRQDPGQGLRLIYYSQIVNDFQKGDIAEGYSVSREKKESFPLTVTSAQKNPTAFYLCASSIRQATNEKLFFGSGTQLSVL.